This T cell receptor beta chain was documented in a study of CD8 T cells in ankylosing spondylitis. TCRdb re-analysed the 5' RACE reads in MiXCR, keeping a single row per CDR3 protein. Here the sample spans about 33,000 distinct CDR3 sequences, 13% to 15% being singletons. This clonotype was detected only a few times. Germline V gives CDR1 SQVTM, CDR2 ANQGSEA. The CDR3 sequence is 11 residues long. Trimming pared 6 bases from V and 0 bases from J, leaving 6 bases between. The chain carries TRBV29-1 and TRBJ2-7; a possible D gene is TRBD2 (5 bases). This TCR was sampled from a male donor with ankylosing spondylitis or in good health (not recorded which). The specimen was blood. Here the CDR3 DNA reads TGCAGCGTCCGGGACTCCTACGAGCAGTACTTC. It encodes CSVRDSYEQYF.